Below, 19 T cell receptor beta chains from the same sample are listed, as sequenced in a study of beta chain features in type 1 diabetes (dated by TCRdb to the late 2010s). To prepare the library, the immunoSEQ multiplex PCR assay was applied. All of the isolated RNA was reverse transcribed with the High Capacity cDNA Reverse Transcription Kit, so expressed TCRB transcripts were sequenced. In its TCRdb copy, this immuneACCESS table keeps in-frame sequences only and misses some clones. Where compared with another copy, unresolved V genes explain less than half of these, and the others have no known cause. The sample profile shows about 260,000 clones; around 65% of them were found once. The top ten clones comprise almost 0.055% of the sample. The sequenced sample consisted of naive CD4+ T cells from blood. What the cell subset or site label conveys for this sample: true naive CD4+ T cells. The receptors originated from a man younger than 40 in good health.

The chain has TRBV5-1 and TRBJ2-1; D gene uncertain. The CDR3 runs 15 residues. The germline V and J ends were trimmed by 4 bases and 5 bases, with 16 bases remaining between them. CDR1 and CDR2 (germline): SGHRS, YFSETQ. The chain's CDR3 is CASSPRSKPNNEQFF. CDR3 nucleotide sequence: TGCGCCAGCAGCCCCCGATCCAAACCAAACAATGAGCAGTTCTTC. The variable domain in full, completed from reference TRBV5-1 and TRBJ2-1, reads KAGVTQTPRYLIKTRGQQVTLSCSPISGHRSVSWYQQTPGQGLQFLFEYFSETQRNKGNFPGRFSGRQFSNSRSEMNVSTLELGDSALYLCASSPRSKPNNEQFFGPGTRLTVL.

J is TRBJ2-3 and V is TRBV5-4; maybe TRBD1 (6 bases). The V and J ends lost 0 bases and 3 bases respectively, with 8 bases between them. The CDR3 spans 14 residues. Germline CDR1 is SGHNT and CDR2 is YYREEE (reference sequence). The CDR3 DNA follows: TGTGCCAGCAGCTTGGCTGGACAGACAGATACGCAGTATTTT. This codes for CASSLAGQTDTQYF.

The CDR3 coding sequence is TGCGCCAGCAGCTTCGATTTCCAGCTCCTCTACGAGCAGTACTTC. Translating gives CASSFDFQLLYEQYF. The rearrangement joins TRBV5-1 to TRBJ2-7; D call uncertain. Trimming stripped 2 bases from V and 3 bases from J, with 15 bases between. The CDR3 loop spans 15 amino acids. Germline assignment: CDR1 SGHRS and CDR2 YFSETQ.

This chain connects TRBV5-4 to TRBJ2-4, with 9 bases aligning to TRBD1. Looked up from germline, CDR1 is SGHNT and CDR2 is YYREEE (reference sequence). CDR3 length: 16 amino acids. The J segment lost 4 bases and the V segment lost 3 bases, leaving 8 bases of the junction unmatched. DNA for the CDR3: TGTGCCAGCAGCTCGACAGGGGGATTAGGTAAAAACATTCAGTACTTC. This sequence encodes CASSSTGGLGKNIQYF.

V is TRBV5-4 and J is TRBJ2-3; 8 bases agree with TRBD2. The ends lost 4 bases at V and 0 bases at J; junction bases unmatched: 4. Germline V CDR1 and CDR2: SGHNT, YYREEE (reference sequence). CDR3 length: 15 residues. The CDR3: CASSPTSGSTDTQYF. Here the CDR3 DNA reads TGTGCCAGCAGCCCAACTAGCGGTAGCACAGATACGCAGTATTTT.

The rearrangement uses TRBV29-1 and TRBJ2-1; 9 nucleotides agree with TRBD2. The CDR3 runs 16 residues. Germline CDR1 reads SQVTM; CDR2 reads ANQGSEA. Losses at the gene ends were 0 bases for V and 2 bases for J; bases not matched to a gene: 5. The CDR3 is CSVEEGSGSTYNEQFF. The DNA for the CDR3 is TGCAGCGTTGAAGAGGGTAGCGGGAGTACCTACAATGAGCAGTTCTTC.

DNA for the CDR3: TGCGCCAGCAGCTTGAGAGCGGGAGGCTTCTACGAGCAGTACTTC. Protein product: CASSLRAGGFYEQYF. The V call is TRBV5-1, the J call TRBJ2-7, with 9 bases that match TRBD2. V trimming: 1 base; J trimming: 3 bases; junction bases outside the gene matches: 5. This CDR3 is built from 15 residues. Germline V gene data show CDR1 as SGHRS and CDR2 as YFSETQ. The full variable domain, its missing parts supplied by reference TRBV5-1 and TRBJ2-7, is KAGVTQTPRYLIKTRGQQVTLSCSPISGHRSVSWYQQTPGQGLQFLFEYFSETQRNKGNFPGRFSGRQFSNSRSEMNVSTLELGDSALYLCASSLRAGGFYEQYFGPGTRLTVT.

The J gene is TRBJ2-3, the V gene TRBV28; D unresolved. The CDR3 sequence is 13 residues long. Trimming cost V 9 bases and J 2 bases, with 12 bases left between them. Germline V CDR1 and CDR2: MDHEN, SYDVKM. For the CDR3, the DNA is TGTGCCAGTGTCTGGGCAGCCACAGATACGCAGTATTTT. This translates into CASVWAATDTQYF. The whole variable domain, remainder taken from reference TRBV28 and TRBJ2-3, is DVKVTQSSRYLVKRTGEKVFLECVQDMDHENMFWYRQDPGLGLRLIYFSYDVKMKEKGDIPEGYSVSREKKERFSLILESASTNQTSMYLCASVWAATDTQYFGPGTRLTVL.

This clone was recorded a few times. The CDR3 sequence is CASSKTGGIGYTF. DNA for the CDR3: TGTGCCAGCAGCAAGACAGGGGGGATTGGCTACACCTTC. The chain employs TRBV13 and TRBJ1-2; 9 bases line up with TRBD1. Germline CDR1 reads PRHDT; CDR2 reads FYEKMQ (reference sequence). The trim removed 5 bases at V and 7 bases at J, leaving 5 bases unmatched. CDR3 length equals 13 residues.

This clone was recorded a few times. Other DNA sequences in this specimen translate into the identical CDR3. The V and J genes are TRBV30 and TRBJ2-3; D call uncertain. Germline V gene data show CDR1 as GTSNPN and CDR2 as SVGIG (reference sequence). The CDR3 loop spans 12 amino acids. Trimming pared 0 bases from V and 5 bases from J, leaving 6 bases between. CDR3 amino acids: CAWSVTGDTQYF. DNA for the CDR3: TGTGCCTGGAGTGTCACCGGAGATACGCAGTATTTT.

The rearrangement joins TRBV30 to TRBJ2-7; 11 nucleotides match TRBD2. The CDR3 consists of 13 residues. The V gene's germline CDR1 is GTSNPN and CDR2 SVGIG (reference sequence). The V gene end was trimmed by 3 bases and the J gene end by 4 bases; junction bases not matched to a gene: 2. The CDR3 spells CAWRLAGVYEQYF. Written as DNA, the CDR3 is TGTGCCTGGAGACTAGCGGGAGTTTACGAGCAGTACTTC.

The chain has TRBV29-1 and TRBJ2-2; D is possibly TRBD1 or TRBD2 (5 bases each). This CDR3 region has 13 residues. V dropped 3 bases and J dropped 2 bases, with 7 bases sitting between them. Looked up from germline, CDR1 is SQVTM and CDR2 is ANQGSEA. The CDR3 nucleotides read TGCAGCGTTGATGGGGGAAACACCGGGGAGCTGTTTTTT. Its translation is CSVDGGNTGELFF.

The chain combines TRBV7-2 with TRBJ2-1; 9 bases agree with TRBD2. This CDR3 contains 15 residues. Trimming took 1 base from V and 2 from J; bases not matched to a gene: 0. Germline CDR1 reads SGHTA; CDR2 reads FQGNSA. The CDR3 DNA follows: TGTGCCAGCAGCTTAGGACTAGCGGCCTACAATGAGCAGTTCTTC. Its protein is CASSLGLAAYNEQFF.

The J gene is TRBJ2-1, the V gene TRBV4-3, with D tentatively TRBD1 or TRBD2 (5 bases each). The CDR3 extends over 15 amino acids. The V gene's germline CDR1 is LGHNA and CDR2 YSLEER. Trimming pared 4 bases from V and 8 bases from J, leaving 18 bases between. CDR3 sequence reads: CASSRRAGAGYEQFF. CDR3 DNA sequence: TGCGCCAGCAGCCGAAGGGCCGGGGCCGGCTATGAGCAGTTCTTC.

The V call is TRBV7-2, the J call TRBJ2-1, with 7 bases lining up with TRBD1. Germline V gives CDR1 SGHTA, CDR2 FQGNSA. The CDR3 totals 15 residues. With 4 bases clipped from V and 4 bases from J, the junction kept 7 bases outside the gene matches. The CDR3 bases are TGTGCCAGCAGCTCGCAACGGGACAGTTACAATGAGCAGTTCTTC. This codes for CASSSQRDSYNEQFF.

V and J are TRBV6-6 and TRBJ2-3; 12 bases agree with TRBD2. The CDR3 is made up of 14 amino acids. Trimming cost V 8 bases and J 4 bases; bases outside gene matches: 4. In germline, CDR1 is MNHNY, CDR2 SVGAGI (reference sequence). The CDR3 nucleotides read TGTGCCAGCGCCGGGACTAGCGGGCCAGATACGCAGTATTTT. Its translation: CASAGTSGPDTQYF.

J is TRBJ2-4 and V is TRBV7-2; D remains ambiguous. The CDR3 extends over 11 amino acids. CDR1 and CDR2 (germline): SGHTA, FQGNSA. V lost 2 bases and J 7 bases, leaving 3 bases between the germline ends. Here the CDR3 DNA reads TGTGCCAGCAGCTTATGGAACATTCAGTACTTC. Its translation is CASSLWNIQYF.

As DNA, the CDR3 is TGTGCCAGCAGCAAAGAGGGGACAGTCTACAATGAGCAGTTCTTC. Encoded protein: CASSKEGTVYNEQFF. The rearrangement joins TRBV9 to TRBJ2-1; 7 nucleotides match TRBD1. There are 15 residues in the CDR3. Trimming took 4 bases from V and 3 from J; bases not matched to a gene: 7. The germline V gene has CDR1 SGDLS and CDR2 YYNGEE.

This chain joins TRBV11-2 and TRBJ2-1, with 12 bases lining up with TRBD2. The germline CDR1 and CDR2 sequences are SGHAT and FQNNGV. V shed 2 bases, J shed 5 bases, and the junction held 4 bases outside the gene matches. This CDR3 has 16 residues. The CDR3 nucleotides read TGTGCCAGCAGCTTATCCCGGACTAGCGGGGACAATGAGCAGTTCTTC. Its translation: CASSLSRTSGDNEQFF. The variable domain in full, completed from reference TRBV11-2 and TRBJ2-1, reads EAGVAQSPRYKIIEKRQSVAFWCNPISGHATLYWYQQILGQGPKLLIQFQNNGVVDDSQLPKDRFSAERLKGVDSTLKIQPAKLEDSAVYLCASSLSRTSGDNEQFFGPGTRLTVL.